A selection of T cell receptor beta chains follows, all from one sample in a study of T cell repertoires in cytomegalovirus infection. TCRdb passed the reads through MiXCR, listing each CDR3 protein once. The sample consists of just over 300,000 distinct CDR3 sequences, under 20% of them appearing once. Material for sequencing was PBMCs. These receptors came from a human donor in good health (CMV status not recorded). Some clones in this sample may be carry-over from other donors' samples. The conserved cysteine and the conserved F or W are not part of the CDR3 here.

CDR3 protein | V gene
ASSSPGLSGGRETQY | TRBV7-2
ASSAIAGHQETQY | TRBV9
ASSLPPGQGAPQH | TRBV7-9
ASSLGVTGEKLF | TRBV5-8
ASSYRDGHEDTIY | TRBV6-5
ASSLEDFASNYEQY | TRBV7-2
AISEREEGEQY | TRBV10-3
ASTGTGGLPEAF | TRBV6-2/TRBV6-3
ASSLGASSGYGTDTQY | TRBV28
ASSYQHTDTQY | TRBV6-5
ASSYDRTGPFEAF | TRBV12-3/TRBV12-4
ASSGDTIDTEAF | TRBV18